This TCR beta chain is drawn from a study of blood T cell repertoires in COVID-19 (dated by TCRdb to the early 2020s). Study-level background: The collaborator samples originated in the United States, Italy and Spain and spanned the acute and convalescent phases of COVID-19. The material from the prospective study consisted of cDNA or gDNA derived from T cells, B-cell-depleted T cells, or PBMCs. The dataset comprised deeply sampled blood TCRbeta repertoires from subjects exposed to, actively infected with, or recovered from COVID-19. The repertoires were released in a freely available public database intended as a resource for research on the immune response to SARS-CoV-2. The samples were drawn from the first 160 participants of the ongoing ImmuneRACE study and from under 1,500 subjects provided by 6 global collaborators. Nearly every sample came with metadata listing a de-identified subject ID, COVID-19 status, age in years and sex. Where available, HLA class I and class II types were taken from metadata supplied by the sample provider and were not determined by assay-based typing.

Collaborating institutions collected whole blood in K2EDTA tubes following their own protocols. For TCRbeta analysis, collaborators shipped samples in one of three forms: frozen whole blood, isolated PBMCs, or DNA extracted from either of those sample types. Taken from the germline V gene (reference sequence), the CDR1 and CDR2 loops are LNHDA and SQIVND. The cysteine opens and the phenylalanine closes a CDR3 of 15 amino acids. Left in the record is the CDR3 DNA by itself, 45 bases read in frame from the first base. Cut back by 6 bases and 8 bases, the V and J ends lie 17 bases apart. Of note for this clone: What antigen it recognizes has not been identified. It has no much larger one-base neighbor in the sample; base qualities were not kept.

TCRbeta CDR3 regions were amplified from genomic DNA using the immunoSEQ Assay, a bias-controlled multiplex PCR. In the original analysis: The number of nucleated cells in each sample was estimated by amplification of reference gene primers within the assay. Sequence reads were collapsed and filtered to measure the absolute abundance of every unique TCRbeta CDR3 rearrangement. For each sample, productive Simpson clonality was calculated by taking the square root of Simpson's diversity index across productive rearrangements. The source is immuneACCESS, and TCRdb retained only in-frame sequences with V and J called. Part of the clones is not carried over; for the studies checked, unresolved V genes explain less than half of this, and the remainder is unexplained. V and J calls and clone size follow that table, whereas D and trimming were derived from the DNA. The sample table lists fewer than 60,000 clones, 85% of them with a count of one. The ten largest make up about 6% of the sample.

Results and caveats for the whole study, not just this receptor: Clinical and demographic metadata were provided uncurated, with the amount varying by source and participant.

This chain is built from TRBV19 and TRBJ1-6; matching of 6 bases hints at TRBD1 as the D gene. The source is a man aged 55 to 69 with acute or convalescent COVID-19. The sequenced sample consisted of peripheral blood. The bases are TGTGCCAGTAGGAGAGGGAACAGGGACCATTCACCCCTCCACTTT. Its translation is CASRRGNRDHSPLHF.